This is a list of T cell receptor beta chains from one sample in a study of T cell repertoires in cytomegalovirus infection. TCRdb re-called the reads through MiXCR, storing one row per CDR3 protein. Of just under 550,000 distinct CDR3 sequences listed, around a quarter were seen once; the top ten hold about 12%. Material: PBMCs. The source of these receptors is a human donor in good health (CMV status not recorded). Some clones in this sample may be carry-over from other donors' samples. The CDR3 runs from the conserved cysteine through the conserved F or W. A D gene is named only where the DNA matches it firmly. The size entry is marked missing in some rows and otherwise reads once, few, many or a size class.

V	J	size	D	DNA	CDR3
TRBV7-2	TRBJ2-5	few	.	TGTGCCAGCAGCTTAGTGTTAGGAGGGGAAGAGACCCAGTACTTC	CASSLVLGGEETQYF
TRBV10-3	TRBJ2-5	few	.	TGTGCCAACGGTCCGGGAAAAGAGACCCAGTACTTC	CANGPGKETQYF
TRBV6-2/TRBV6-3	TRBJ1-5	.	.	TGTGCCAGCAGTTACGGTAACAGGCAGCCCCAGCATTTT	CASSYGNRQPQHF
TRBV27	TRBJ1-1	few	.	TGTGCCAGCCGAAATATTATGAACACTGAAGCTTTCTTT	CASRNIMNTEAFF
TRBV19	TRBJ2-1	.	.	TGTGCCAGTGCTACCGGGACATACAATGAGCAGTTCTTC	CASATGTYNEQFF
TRBV7-2	TRBJ2-1	.	TRBD2	TGTGCCAGCAGCTTAACGCCTAGCGGCTCCTACAATGAGCAGTTCTTC	CASSLTPSGSYNEQFF
TRBV5-4	TRBJ2-1	.	TRBD2	TGTGCCAGCAGCTTGGGTGGGACTAGCGTCTACAATGAGCAGTTCTTC	CASSLGGTSVYNEQFF
TRBV20-1	TRBJ2-5	few	.	TGCAGTGCTAGAGATTACCAGGACGAAGAGACCCAGTACTTC	CSARDYQDEETQYF
TRBV11-3	TRBJ2-2	few	TRBD2	TGTGCCAGCAGCCAAGGACTAGCGGGAGGAACCGGGGAGCTGTTTTTT	CASSQGLAGGTGELFF
TRBV5-1	TRBJ2-3	once	TRBD2	TGCGCCAGCAGCCGTAGCGGGTTCGATACAGATACGCAGTATTTT	CASSRSGFDTDTQYF
TRBV19	TRBJ2-1	.	.	TGTGCCAGTAGTATTCAAGCGAATCCCAATGAGCAGTTCTTC	CASSIQANPNEQFF
TRBV2	TRBJ1-5	.	.	TGTGCCAGCAGTTTACAGGATCAGCCCCAGCATTTT	CASSLQDQPQHF
TRBV7-6	TRBJ1-1	.	TRBD1	TGTGCCAGCAGCTTCGCAGGGGGCAACGCTGAAGCTTTCTTT	CASSFAGGNAEAFF
TRBV30	TRBJ1-3	.	.	TGTGCCTGGAGTGTAAGGGCCTCTGGAAACACCATATATTTT	CAWSVRASGNTIYF
TRBV4-3	TRBJ2-2	.	.	TGCGCCAGCAGCCAAGAGTCTGGGAACACCGGGGAGCTGTTTTTT	CASSQESGNTGELFF
TRBV5-4	TRBJ2-2	.	TRBD2	TGTGCCAGCAGCCAGGGACTAGCGGGAGGTGGATCCGTAAACACCGGGGAGCTGTTTTTT	CASSQGLAGGGSVNTGELFF
TRBV29-1	TRBJ1-3	.	.	TGCAGCGTTGAAGTAGCCAGCCCTTCGGCTGGAAACACCATATATTTT	CSVEVASPSAGNTIYF
TRBV19	TRBJ2-2	few	.	TGTGCCAGTAGCACTCCTCGAGGGACGAACACCGGGGAGCTGTTTTTT	CASSTPRGTNTGELFF
TRBV14	TRBJ1-5	many	TRBD1	TGTGCCAGCAGCCAAGCCGACAGGGCAGGTCAGCCCCAGCATTTT	CASSQADRAGQPQHF
TRBV12-3/TRBV12-4	TRBJ1-1	many	.	TGTGCCAGCCTATCTCAGGGTTTTGGTAACACTGAAGCTTTCTTT	CASLSQGFGNTEAFF
TRBV7-2	TRBJ2-3	few	.	TGTGCCAGCAGCCAAGTCGCGGTTACGCAGTATTTT	CASSQVAVTQYF
TRBV7-3	TRBJ2-7	few	.	TGTGCCAGCAGCCCACGCCAGGGGGGCTCCTACGAGCAGTACTTC	CASSPRQGGSYEQYF
TRBV11-2	TRBJ2-1	few	.	TGTGCCAGCACCACAAACCACTACAATGAGCAGTTCTTC	CASTTNHYNEQFF
TRBV7-3	TRBJ2-3	few	.	TGTGCCAGCAGCCTGACGCCCGCAGATACGCAGTATTTT	CASSLTPADTQYF
TRBV7-2	TRBJ2-1	few	TRBD2	TGTGCCAGCAGCTTAACTAGCGGCGAACCCAATGAGCAGTTCTTC	CASSLTSGEPNEQFF
TRBV27	TRBJ2-5	.	.	TGTGCCAGCAGTAATTCCCGGGGCCAGAGGGGGGCTGGAAGAGAGACCCAGTACTTC	CASSNSRGQRGAGRETQYF
TRBV5-6	TRBJ2-1	few	TRBD1	TGTGCCGCCGGGAAGACAGGGGCCCCCTACAATGAGCAGTTCTTC	CAAGKTGAPYNEQFF
TRBV20-1	TRBJ2-1	.	.	TGCAGTGTAGATACTTTAAAGATTGATACCCGACCCAGAGACTCCGATGAGCAGTTCTTC	CSVDTLKIDTRPRDSDEQFF
TRBV12-3/TRBV12-4	TRBJ2-2	.	.	TGTGCCAGCCAATTGGGGGCGAACACCGGGGAGCTGTTTTTT	CASQLGANTGELFF
TRBV4-1	TRBJ2-7	few	TRBD2	TGCGCCAGCAGCCATCCGGGACTAGATCGCTACGAGCAGTACTTC	CASSHPGLDRYEQYF
TRBV12-3/TRBV12-4	TRBJ2-3	few	.	TGTGCCAGCAGCCCAACGGGGGACACAGATACGCAGTATTTT	CASSPTGDTDTQYF
TRBV12-3/TRBV12-4	TRBJ2-2	once	.	TGTGCCAGCAGTTTAGTTTCGGAGCTGTTTTTT	CASSLVSELFF
TRBV11-3	TRBJ1-1	.	.	TGTGCCAGCAGCCCGATCTCAGGGAACACTGAAGCTTTCTTT	CASSPISGNTEAFF
TRBV20-1	TRBJ2-1	.	.	TGCAGTGCTAGCCGGGACCTAGCGAGGGGTGAGCAGTTCTTC	CSASRDLARGEQFF
TRBV24-1	TRBJ1-2	.	TRBD1	TGTGCCACCAGTGATGCCGACAGGGTGGGAGGCTACACCTTC	CATSDADRVGGYTF
TRBV19	TRBJ2-3	.	.	TGTGCCAGTAGGACTGCAATGGGGGGAGATACGCAGTATTTT	CASRTAMGGDTQYF
TRBV7-2	TRBJ2-2	.	TRBD2	TGTGCCAGCAGCTTAGCTGCGGGAGGGCCCGGGGAGCTGTTTTTT	CASSLAAGGPGELFF
TRBV20-1	TRBJ2-1	.	TRBD2	TGCAGTGCTAGAGGTTCGTCGTTAGCGGGAGAGGGCAATGAGCAGTTCTTC	CSARGSSLAGEGNEQFF
TRBV7-2	TRBJ1-2	.	TRBD1	TGTGCCAGCAGCTACACAGGGGGAGGTGGCTACACCTTC	CASSYTGGGGYTF
TRBV19	TRBJ2-3	.	TRBD2	TGTGCCAGTAGTATAGGTACTAGCGATGCAGATACGCAGTATTTT	CASSIGTSDADTQYF
TRBV7-9	TRBJ2-2	.	TRBD2	TGTGCCAGCAGCGTTAGCGGGGCGAACACCGGGGAGCTGTTTTTT	CASSVSGANTGELFF
TRBV6-2/TRBV6-3	TRBJ1-1	.	.	TGTGCCAGCAGTTACATGGGGGGAAACACTGAAGCTTTCTTT	CASSYMGGNTEAFF
TRBV7-9	TRBJ2-1	.	TRBD2	TGTGCCAGCAACAAAGGGGAGGGATATCCCTACAATGAGCAGTTCTTC	CASNKGEGYPYNEQFF
TRBV11-2	TRBJ2-1	few	.	TGTGCCAGCAGCTTAGAGTTTAGCGGCGCCTACAATGAGCAGTTCTTC	CASSLEFSGAYNEQFF
TRBV30	TRBJ2-6	few	.	TGTGCCTGGAGTGTATCGGGCGGATCTGGGGCCAACGTCCTGACTTTC	CAWSVSGGSGANVLTF
TRBV20-1	TRBJ2-7	.	TRBD1	TGCAGTGCTCCAAGGACAGGGGAATACGAGCAGTACTTC	CSAPRTGEYEQYF
TRBV12-3/TRBV12-4	TRBJ2-4	.	.	TGTGCCAGCACCGAAGTCCTGGGCCTAATTCAGTACTTC	CASTEVLGLIQYF